This T cell receptor (beta chain) appears in the sequencing data of a study of cytomegalovirus exposure and HLA in healthy donors (dated by TCRdb to about 2017). About the full investigation: An earlier analysis of several hundred of the donors reported approximately 300 Gb of sequence data and 120 million or so unique TCR beta sequences from 190 million or so T cells. An earlier analysis of 587 of the donors used high-throughput TCR beta sequencing to judge whether each TCR beta V gene segment behaved as functional or pseudogenic. The study used immunosequencing to profile the T cell repertoires of 666 subjects and linked those repertoires to cytomegalovirus serostatus. About 300 gigabases of sequencing data and tens of millions of unique TCR sequences were included in an early release covering about 700 HLA-typed donors. Among a few hundred genotyped donors of the cohort, an average of approximately 250,000 unique TCR beta nucleotide sequences were sequenced per donor, roughly 20% of them non-productive. The aim of the study was to test whether cataloging public T cell receptors could identify signatures of past pathogen exposure. High-throughput TCR immunosequencing, statistical association of individual TCRs with disease status, and machine learning were combined to predict cytomegalovirus infection status. A later analysis re-examined previously published TCR beta repertoires from 610 or so donors and added high-resolution HLA genotyping to investigate patterns of TCR occurrence. Both class I and class II loci were covered by HLA typing, at four-digit resolution. Along with the roughly 700-subject first cohort, a separate validation cohort of 120 different subjects was used. A later genetic analysis used genome-wide SNP genotypes for about 60% of the roughly 700 donors, treating that subset as a discovery cohort. Alongside the repertoire data, information on donor age, sex, ethnicity and CMV serostatus was compiled. Because of strong linkage in the cohort, five DR-DQ haplotypes were treated as single units for association and clustering. The later analysis used no new phenotypic data to find candidate immune exposures, relying instead on TCR beta sequences and their occurrence across donors. Among the roughly 400 genotyped donors, 81% belonged to the genetic ancestry cluster associated with self-reported Caucasian donors. The number of typed donors differed by locus: about 620-640 for A, B, C, DRB1 and DQB1; 500 to 550 for DQA1; 606 for DPA1; and about 450 for DPB1. All discovery cohort repertoires had been generated on a single sequencing platform. General study outcomes and caveats: The cohort was sequenced for TCR beta chains only, and without alpha or paired-chain data the features that could be detected were limited. HLA typing was unavailable for some donors at each locus, so association tests used only the typed subset. In both the original and validation cohorts, the classifier was reported to diagnose cytomegalovirus status with high specificity and sensitivity. A further reported finding was that TCR beta sequences accurately predicted the HLA-A and HLA-B alleles for most subjects in the first cohort. An association between a missense DCLRE1C variant and V-gene and J-gene trimming of TCR beta chains was found in a later genetic analysis and replicated in an independent cohort. In a later genetic analysis, fewer N-insertions in productive TCRs were reported among donors in an Asian-associated ancestry cluster than the approximately 670-donor mean. In the study, 150 to 200 TCR beta chains were listed as associated with cytomegalovirus. Broadly in line with IMGT annotations, most TCR beta V segments showed up in productive rearrangements about 90% or about 30% of the time in an earlier analysis of 587 of the donors. Several of the top co-occurrence clusters appeared to be linked to parvovirus B19, influenza, CMV and Epstein-Barr virus, according to a later analysis. According to the authors, the approach could potentially be generalized to other disease states and immunological phenotypes. Correlated functional status among segregating V segments might reflect linkage disequilibrium, but an unknown experimental factor could not be ruled out. For the cohort, immune exposure information was limited to CMV serostatus. According to a later analysis, TCR association rates differed among HLA loci, with DRB1 alleles showing the most associated TCRs and HLA-C alleles showing the fewest. A group of highly shared sequence variants was considered likely to be a technical artifact of the sequencing pipeline. In vitro tests confirmed that a few of the cytomegalovirus-associated TCR beta chains recognize cytomegalovirus antigens. Sequencing depth was assumed to be roughly uniform across donors in the presence/absence analyses, though that assumption may not hold. The earlier analysis of approximately 590 of the donors excluded around 17 rarely observed V segments, including chromosome 9 orphons, because counts were too low. A later analysis associated approximately 17,000 TCR beta sequences with specific HLA alleles at a false discovery rate of 0.05. In a later analysis, HLA-associated TCR beta chains showed more clonal expansion and lower generation probabilities than non-associated chains that were equally common. Most TCR sequences were seen in very few donors, while some public TCRs were found in many individuals. When HLA alleles, especially DR and DQ, strongly co-occurred, TCR associations were difficult to assign to individual alleles. Most CMV-associated TCR beta chains appeared to be HLA-restricted in a later analysis, and the HLA associations seemed to be driven largely by CMV exposure. The 87-base-pair reads could not distinguish some IMGT-functional V segments, including TRBV6-2 and TRBV6-3, so those segments were excluded.

The cohort was made up of 500 to 850 healthy bone marrow donors. At the time of sampling, all cohort members were nominally healthy, though unrecorded immune exposures were likely present. The donor was CMV seronegative and was included in the group of a few hundred seronegative cohort members. A peripheral blood sample was provided by each donor, and peripheral blood mononuclear cells were used for TCR beta sequencing. The Qiagen DNeasy Blood Extraction Kit was used to extract genomic DNA from the blood cell samples. Receptor amplification or capture employed the immunoSEQ multiplex PCR assay. The multiplex PCR relied on a mix of 60 forward primers for TCR Vbeta segments and 13 reverse primers for TCR Jbeta segments. Amplification of the CDR3 region of rearranged TCR beta genes was performed with a multiplex PCR assay on genomic DNA. On the Illumina HiSeq System, the amplified TCR beta libraries were sequenced as 87-base-pair reads. As for how the authors treated the data: A later analysis counted about 76 million unique TCR beta chains across the roughly 700 repertoires, and roughly 10 million of these chains were shared by at least two donors. A nearest-neighbor algorithm error-corrected the raw reads and collapsed the reads into unique sequences, merging closely related sequences to remove PCR and sequencing errors. CDR3 sequences were aligned to IMGT reference sequences to assign V, D and J gene segments. Each retained sequence needed at least a six-nucleotide match to both a V gene segment and a J gene segment. A rearrangement counted as productive if the CDR3 had no stop codons and remained in frame with V and J, and every other rearrangement counted as non-productive. Following IMGT convention, CDR3 was defined as the stretch from the second conserved V-encoded cysteine to the conserved J-encoded phenylalanine. Sequences without an unambiguous match to a single V gene segment were excluded from the earlier analysis of 450 to 650 of the donors. In an earlier analysis of 500 to 750 of the donors, V segments were called functional above 56.7% productive rearrangements and were called segregating when the between-donor standard deviation exceeded 5%. A statistical classification framework was built for diagnosing cytomegalovirus status from the catalog of TCR beta chain sequences. V and J gene assignment, in a later analysis, came from comparing TCR nucleotide sequences with IMGT/GENE-DB human TR gene sequences. A later analysis assigned CDR3 sequences and most-parsimonious VDJ recombination scenarios with the TCRdist pipeline. In a later analysis, every TCR beta chain was defined by the combination of its CDR3 amino acid sequence and its V-gene family, and reads without a unique V-gene family were dropped. In a later analysis, approximately 590 highly shared, low-generation-probability nucleotide sequences were removed to address suspected cross-contamination and a sequencing artifact. In a later analysis, a clonal expansion index was calculated for each public chain from normalized within-repertoire ranks of inferred template counts. In a later analysis, generation probabilities were computed using a VDJ recombination model fitted to out-of-frame rearrangements, and the results were checked against IGoR. In a later analysis, TCR-TCR, TCR-HLA and TCR-CMV co-occurrence was scored with hypergeometric tests, and a repertoire-size bias correction was applied to TCR pairs. A later analysis estimated false discovery rates by permuting HLA or CMV assignments 20 times. In a later analysis, co-occurring TCRs were grouped with DBSCAN, and TCRdist sequence similarity was added when clustering was performed within HLA-allele-positive subsets. Repertoires with fewer than 30,000 or more than 120,000 public chains were left out of co-occurrence clustering, as were about 5 repertoires with anomalous nucleotide sharing. What TCRdb holds here is the immuneACCESS table cut down to in-frame rearrangements. Part of the clones is not present; checked against another copy, under half of the missing clones reflect an unresolved V gene, and the others are unexplained. V, J and clone size reflect that table, while D and trimming were determined from the DNA. The table for this sample shows 120,000 to 150,000 clones. The ten largest clones represent approximately 2% of the sample.

V and J are truncated by 8 bases and 4 bases respectively, leaving an intervening sequence of 14 bases. The CDR3 covers 13 residues, taking in both the cysteine and the phenylalanine. Just the 39-base CDR3 DNA is kept, in frame starting at base 1. CDR1 is given as SEHNR and CDR2 as FQNEAQ, both from the germline V gene (reference sequence). Comment on this clone: Its antigen is unknown.

The TCR was taken from a young woman in good health and CMV-seronegative. The sequence joins TRBV7-9 to TRBJ1-1, with no reliable assignment of the D segment. The sequenced sample consisted of PBMCs. The nucleotide sequence is TGTGCCAGCTCCCTCACCGGCGGCACTGAAGCTTTCTTT. This is translated as CASSLTGGTEAFF.